This T cell receptor beta chain emerged from a study of blood T cells in healthy people across ages. CDR1 and CDR2 from the germline V gene are LGHNA and YSLEER. Between the trimmed V and J ends, which lost 1 base and 2 bases, there was a span of 12 bases. The CDR3 spans 15 residues. General study results and limits: Per million T cells, TCR beta diversity dropped roughly linearly as age increased.

A second about 6 to 12 cycle PCR used barcoded and J-beta primers. TCRdb itself ran the 5' RACE reads through MiXCR, one entry per CDR3 protein. Of roughly 1,000,000 distinct CDR3 sequences listed, about 25% are singletons. Sample donors were healthy Caucasian individuals that came from Russia, aged 6 to 90. This clonotype was picked up a small number of times. As yet, its antigen is unknown. These sequences were also reported in another study, on T cells of mothers and their children. From that report: For each mother, over 9 million TCR beta CDR3 reads were obtained, and for each child, about 3 million. Related pairs of mothers and children showed slightly higher, non-significant overlap versus unrelated pairs.

The sequence was obtained from a girl aged 2 to 9 in good health. J is TRBJ2-7 and V is TRBV4-3, with D perhaps being TRBD1 or TRBD2 (5 bases each). The sample taken for sequencing was blood. CDR3 residues: CASSQARDGTYEQYF. Written as DNA, the CDR3 is TGCGCCAGCAGCCAAGCGAGGGACGGGACCTACGAGCAGTACTTC.